This record covers a single TCR beta chain. The entry originates in a study of blood T cell repertoires in COVID-19. Background on the study: Material from acute and convalescent COVID-19 was sourced from the United States, Italy and Spain. The cDNA or gDNA used as material had been derived from T cells, B-cell-depleted T cells, or PBMCs.

As handled by the study authors: Amplification of reference gene primers was used by the study to estimate nucleated cell counts. Produced via immunoSEQ multiplex PCR; TCRdb's table is partial and in-frame only. V and J calls and clone size are as listed in that table; D and trimming were resolved from the DNA. The sample holds some 150,000 clones; roughly nine tenths are singletons and the top ten take around 2.5%. Deletions cut 0 bases from V and 0 bases from J, with 9 bases between. CDR3 size: 15 residues. Per the germline V gene, CDR1 is SGDLS and CDR2 is YYNGEE. The chain combines TRBV9 with TRBJ1-2; TRBD1 is a possible D gene (5 bases). This clonotype originated in a woman aged 70-85 years with acute or convalescent COVID-19. The sequenced sample was peripheral blood. The CDR3 DNA follows: TGTGCCAGCAGCGTAGGGCGACAGACTAACTATGGCTACACCTTC. Its translation is CASSVGRQTNYGYTF.